Below, 26 T cell receptor beta chains from the same sample are listed, as sequenced in a study of T-cell memory formation after mild COVID-19. TCRdb re-called the 5' RACE reads through MiXCR, storing one row per CDR3 protein. This table has 400,000 to 550,000 distinct CDR3 sequences, 25% appearing once. Sequencing was carried out using PBMCs or a T cell subset sorted from them (not recorded which). All receptors come from an adult woman who had mild COVID-19 (a few samples of this study predate the infection). Cell type and time point are not known.

The chain joins TRBV9 to TRBJ1-2; 12 nucleotides align to TRBD1. In germline, CDR1 is SGDLS, CDR2 YYNGEE. The CDR3 consists of 16 residues. Unmatched junction bases numbered 7, after V lost 3 bases and J lost 4 bases. Written as DNA, the CDR3 is TGTGCCAGCAGCGGTCCCGGGACAGGGGGCGTCTATGGCTACACCTTC. Encoded protein: CASSGPGTGGVYGYTF.

This clonotype was observed at least ten times. This chain connects TRBV12-3 or TRBV12-4 to TRBJ2-1; 11 bases are a match to TRBD1. CDR3 length: 15 residues. Trimming removed 6 bases from V and 4 bases from J; junction bases left unmatched: 5. In DNA form, the CDR3 reads TGTGCCAGCAGGGCCGGGACAGGGGGTTACAATGAGCAGTTCTTC. Its translation: CASRAGTGGYNEQFF.

This clonotype appeared a few times. One end of the junction is discordant with germline, which a read error may explain. The CDR3 reads CASSPRLLAGAKTGELFF. The CDR3 coding sequence is TGTGCCAGCAGCCCAAGACTACTAGCGGGGGCGAAAACCGGGGAGCTGTTTTTT. The rearrangement links TRBV7-8 to TRBJ2-2; 11 nucleotides match TRBD2. Germline V lookup: CDR1 SGHVS, CDR2 FQNEAQ. CDR3 length: 18 residues.

V gene TRBV28 combines with J gene TRBJ1-3; no definite D call. Trimming shortened V by 6 bases and J by 3 bases, and 12 bases separated the two germline ends. The CDR3 loop spans 14 amino acids. Germline V gives CDR1 MDHEN, CDR2 SYDVKM. In nucleotides, the CDR3 is TGTGCCAGCAGGGAGGTTGAGGTTGGAAACACCATATATTTT. It yields the protein CASREVEVGNTIYF.

The chain combines TRBV6-5 with TRBJ1-1; D possibly corresponds to TRBD1 (6 bases). Trimming pared 6 bases from V and 5 bases from J, leaving 13 bases between. The CDR3 runs 13 residues. The V gene's germline CDR1 is MNHEY and CDR2 SVGAGI. The CDR3 protein is CASRPSGATEAFF. The CDR3 region has the DNA TGTGCCAGCAGGCCATCGGGGGCGACTGAAGCTTTCTTT.

The J gene is TRBJ2-7, the V gene TRBV27; TRBD2 matches at 14 bases. The germline gives CDR1 MNHEY, CDR2 SMNVEV (reference sequence). V lost 6 bases and J lost 6; bases outside the gene matches: 4. The CDR3 length is 14 residues. The CDR3 DNA reads TGTGCCAGCAGCCGGACTAGCGGGGGGTTCGAGCAGTACTTC. Translation: CASSRTSGGFEQYF.

This chain uses TRBV12-3 or TRBV12-4 with TRBJ1-2; D remains unclear. Trimming left V 1 base short and J 6 bases short, with 6 bases between. The CDR3 is 12 amino acids. CDR3 residues: CASSLVRNGYTF. CDR3 coding DNA: TGTGCCAGCAGTTTAGTCAGGAATGGCTACACCTTC.

This clonotype was recorded a few times. The rearrangement uses TRBV5-1 and TRBJ2-7, with D perhaps TRBD1 (6 bases). Trimming left V 5 bases short and J 0 bases short, with 9 bases between. Per the germline V gene, CDR1 is SGHRS and CDR2 is YFSETQ. The CDR3 contains 13 residues. The CDR3 is CASRTGHSYEQYF. The DNA of the CDR3 is TGCGCCAGCAGAACAGGGCACTCCTACGAGCAGTACTTC.

This sequence joins TRBV5-6 and TRBJ2-5, with D perhaps given as TRBD1 or TRBD2 (5 bases each). Trimming took off 4 bases at V and 4 bases at J, with 20 bases between the two ends. This CDR3 comprises 16 residues. Germline V gene data show CDR1 as SGHDT and CDR2 as YYEEEE. The CDR3 loop is CASSPGSGTILETQYF. The CDR3 nucleotides are TGTGCCAGCAGCCCAGGATCCGGGACGATACTAGAGACCCAGTACTTC.

This clonotype appeared a few times. The chain links TRBV5-1 to TRBJ1-5, with a possible D match to TRBD1 (6 bases). The germline gives CDR1 SGHRS, CDR2 YFSETQ. Trimming left V 1 base short and J 4 bases short, with 12 bases between. The CDR3 has 15 amino acids. CDR3: CASSLTTGNNQPQHF. CDR3 in DNA: TGCGCCAGCAGCTTGACCACAGGGAATAATCAGCCCCAGCATTTT.

V is TRBV5-1 and J is TRBJ2-5; no clear D gene. This CDR3 is 14 amino acids long. V was pared by 1 base and J by 5 bases, with 12 bases between. Germline loops: CDR1 SGHRS, CDR2 YFSETQ. CDR3 bases: TGCGCCAGCAGCTTGTTCGGCTTCCTGGAGACCCAGTACTTC. It is translated as CASSLFGFLETQYF.

The rearrangement links TRBV3-1 to TRBJ2-7; 10 nucleotides match TRBD2. The CDR3 totals 20 residues. J gave up 3 bases and V 4 bases, and 21 bases lay outside the gene matches. Germline assignment: CDR1 LGHDT and CDR2 YNNKEL (reference sequence). Here the CDR3 DNA reads TGTGCCAGCAGCCGAACCCCGGCTAGCGGGGGTCTAGTGGGTCTCTACGAGCAGTACTTC. Translation gives CASSRTPASGGLVGLYEQYF.

The V and J genes are TRBV5-1 and TRBJ1-1; tentatively, D is TRBD1 (5 bases). V was clipped by 6 bases and J by 0 bases, with 12 bases between them. This CDR3 comprises 14 residues. Germline loops: CDR1 SGHRS, CDR2 YFSETQ. Here the CDR3 DNA reads TGCGCCAGCACCCAGGGCCCCATGAACACTGAAGCTTTCTTT. Its protein is CASTQGPMNTEAFF.

The chain combines TRBV18 with TRBJ1-5; D call uncertain. The V end lost 3 bases, the J end lost 5 bases, and 8 bases lay between the germline ends. The CDR3 is 13 residues long. Germline values: CDR1 KGHSH, CDR2 LQKENI. CDR3 region: CASSPAQDQPQHF. CDR3 DNA sequence: TGTGCCAGCTCACCCGCACAAGATCAGCCCCAGCATTTT.

This chain joins TRBV7-6 and TRBJ2-7; 7 positions match TRBD1. This CDR3 has 13 amino acids. V was pared by 5 bases and J by 2 bases, with 3 bases of the junction left unmatched. Germline V gives CDR1 SGHVS, CDR2 FNYEAQ. The CDR3 here is CASSTGQTYEQYF. For the CDR3, the DNA is TGTGCCAGCAGCACGGGACAGACCTACGAGCAGTACTTC.

The V and J genes are TRBV6-5 and TRBJ2-7, with D perhaps matching TRBD1 (6 bases). With 2 bases removed from V and 6 bases from J, the gap between germline ends came to 11 bases. From germline, CDR1 is MNHEY and CDR2 SVGAGI. The CDR3 length is 13 residues. The CDR3 nucleotides read TGTGCCAGCAGTTACACTCCGGACAGCGAGCAGTACTTC. This codes for CASSYTPDSEQYF.

V usage is TRBV18 and J usage is TRBJ1-5; D gene unclear. The CDR3 is made up of 15 amino acids. V lost 3 bases to trimming and J lost 3 bases, with 12 bases between them. Germline CDR1 KGHSH, CDR2 LQKENI. The CDR3 DNA reads TGTGCCAGCTCACCTCGAGACGGCCCCAATCAGCCCCAGCATTTT. It yields the protein CASSPRDGPNQPQHF.

This clonotype came up a few times. The V gene is TRBV4-1, the J gene TRBJ2-7; D ambiguous. The length of the CDR3 is 14 residues. Germline-derived CDR1 and CDR2 are MGHRA and YSYEKL. Trimming pared 0 bases from V and 3 bases from J, leaving 9 bases between. CDR3 amino acids: CASSQEGVYYEQYF. CDR3 DNA sequence: TGCGCCAGCAGCCAAGAGGGTGTCTACTACGAGCAGTACTTC.

This clonotype has a handful of counts. The V and J genes are TRBV11-2 and TRBJ1-4, with TRBD1 matching over 7 bases. The germline CDR1 and CDR2 sequences are SGHAT and FQNNGV. The CDR3 is 16 amino acids. With V trimmed by 1 base and J by 8 bases, 10 bases remained unmatched. This CDR3 is CASSLVPPRGSEKLFF. The CDR3 region has the DNA TGTGCCAGCAGCTTAGTCCCCCCCAGGGGGTCCGAAAAACTGTTTTTT.

The chain uses TRBV29-1 and TRBJ1-2, with 7 nucleotides matching TRBD1. Looked up from germline, CDR1 is SQVTM and CDR2 is ANQGSEA. Trimming at V came to 7 bases and at J to 4 bases, leaving 9 bases not matched to a gene. The CDR3 loop spans 13 amino acids. CDR3 sequence: CSDRARGGYGYTF. CDR3 bases: TGCAGCGACCGCGCCAGGGGGGGCTATGGCTACACCTTC.

This clonotype was found a few times. This chain links TRBV7-3 with TRBJ2-1; 10 bases map to TRBD1. Germline loops: CDR1 SGHTA, CDR2 FQGTGA. The V and J ends lost 0 bases and 3 bases, in that order; junction bases with no gene match: 5. The CDR3 covers 17 residues. CDR3 bases: TGTGCCAGCAGCTTAACCCCGGGACAGGGGCACTACAATGAGCAGTTCTTC. Translating it yields CASSLTPGQGHYNEQFF.

The chain couples TRBV24-1 to TRBJ2-2, with 10 bases matching TRBD1. V lost 5 bases to trimming and J lost 7 bases; unmatched junction nucleotides: 9. Germline V gene lookup returns CDR1 KGHDR and CDR2 SFDVKD. This CDR3 has 16 residues. This CDR3 is CATSGRQGASVGELFF. The CDR3 nucleotides read TGTGCCACCAGTGGCCGACAGGGGGCGAGTGTCGGGGAGCTGTTTTTT.

The chain carries TRBV4-1 and TRBJ2-7; 8 nucleotides agree with TRBD1. The CDR3 contains 15 residues. V lost 4 bases and J lost 5; bases outside the gene matches: 10. Germline loops: CDR1 MGHRA, CDR2 YSYEKL. CDR3 in amino acids: CASSLSPTGENEQYF. The DNA for the CDR3 is TGCGCCAGCAGCCTATCTCCGACAGGGGAGAACGAGCAGTACTTC.

The rearrangement uses TRBV20-1 and TRBJ1-2; 10 bases line up with TRBD1. Germline CDR1 and CDR2: DFQATT and SNEGSKA (reference sequence). This CDR3 contains 14 residues. V shed 4 bases and J 3 bases; nucleotides not matched to a gene: 5. The CDR3 nucleotides read TGCAGTGCTACCCCGACAGGGGGCTACTATGGCTACACCTTC. Protein: CSATPTGGYYGYTF.

The V call is TRBV24-1, the J call TRBJ2-7; the match to TRBD1 covers 9 bases. CDR1 and CDR2 from the germline V gene are KGHDR and SFDVKD. Losses at the gene ends were 3 bases for V and 6 bases for J; bases not matched to a gene: 5. The CDR3 is made up of 14 amino acids. This CDR3 reads CATSDGTGSSEQYF. The CDR3 DNA reads as TGTGCCACCAGTGATGGGACAGGGTCCAGCGAGCAGTACTTC.

This chain joins TRBV19 and TRBJ1-5; D perhaps matches TRBD1 (6 bases). This CDR3 spans 16 amino acids. The germline CDR1 and CDR2 sequences are LNHDA and SQIVND (reference sequence). V was pared by 8 bases and J by 5 bases, with 22 bases between. The CDR3 DNA sequence: TGTGCCAGTTTAGGACCGGGGGCGGCCCTTTATCAGCCCCAGCATTTT. Protein sequence: CASLGPGAALYQPQHF.